This T cell receptor (beta chain) originates from a study of hypomethylating agent response in myelodysplastic syndrome (dated by TCRdb to 2020 to 2022). With regard to the full study: The hypomethylating agent given was azacitidine in about 70% of the 11 patients and decitabine in 3 of 11 patients. A few patients did not respond, whereas roughly 6 responded with either complete response or hematologic improvement. On average the patients were approximately 72 +/- 6.3 years old, and a diploid cytogenetic profile was seen most often. The most frequent mutation was TET2, found in 5 of 11 patients. Response was defined as complete response or hematologic improvement, and patients meeting neither criterion were classed as non-responders. Among the myelodysplastic syndrome patients in the cohort, under 10 were male and 2 were female. The paper's findings and limits, for the study overall: Richness, rarefaction diversity and clonality did not change significantly after hypomethylating agent treatment, across all patients or within response groups. Responders more often showed novel clonotypes emerging, while non-responders displayed more contracted clonotypes after treatment. Possible recognition of novel MDS antigens by the shared GLIPH2 clusters was not confirmed, and experimental validation of that possible recognition is needed. Because the healthy control donors and the MDS patients were not matched by age, the comparison between MDS and healthy samples could have been affected. The cohort was small, with only around 10 patients analyzed.

Library construction relied on the immunoSEQ multiplex PCR assay. Sequencing was run at survey resolution with two replicates of about 200 ng each, for a total of about 400 ng of DNA per sample. Using multiplex PCR primers aimed at V and J genes, the hsTCRB kit picked up rearranged TCRB sequences in genomic DNA. In the first PCR, the CDR3 region was amplified for about 30 cycles with the QIAGEN Multiplex PCR Kit. A second PCR of 8 to 9 cycles attached sample barcodes and Illumina adapters to each replicate. A QuantStudio 6 together with the KAPA library quantification kit was used to quantify the pooled libraries. About 15 pM of pooled libraries was sequenced on an Illumina MiSeq using 156-cycle single-end reads and a 15-cycle index read. The source study handled its data this way. Of 150,000 to 200,000 unique clonotypes, roughly 1.5% were flagged by VDJdb annotation as previously reported viral-epitope-specific clonotypes. Raw reads were processed into normalized, annotated TCRB repertoires with the immunoSEQ Data Assistant and immunoSEQ Analyzer. Clonotype analysis used the immunarch R package version 0.6.5 and BioAnalyzer. Before richness was estimated, every repertoire was downsampled to match the clone count of the smallest repertoire. Clonotypes were classified as expanded, contracted or novel by Fisher's exact tests, with novel defined as zero frequency before treatment. GLIPH2 clustered significantly changed CDR3 beta sequences using simulation_depth=1000 and kmer_min_depth=3, excluding CDR3s shorter than five residues. TCRdb limited this immuneACCESS table to in-frame rearrangements with V and J called. A share of clones is missing; checked studies link under half to unresolved V genes, and the rest is unexplained. The V and J calls and clone size are taken from that table; D and trimming were inferred from the DNA. Here the sample has 2,500 to 3,500 clones; 70% to 85% occur a single time. The top ten clonotypes cover roughly 25% of the sample.

Concerning this clone itself: Its target antigen remains unknown. Nothing much larger sits one base from this clone, and base qualities are not available.

The CDR3 starts with the cysteine, ends with the phenylalanine, and has 15 residues. Here the CDR3 DNA is all that survives: 45 bases in frame from base 1. CDR1 and CDR2 are drawn from the germline V gene: SGHRS, YFSETQ. The V end gives up 6 bases and the J end 7 bases, leaving 10 bases in the junction not matched to a gene. T-cell subsets were not sorted, and bulk bone marrow was analyzed instead. Bone marrow from 11 to 12 myelodysplastic syndrome patients, collected before and after hypomethylating agent therapy, underwent immunosequencing of the TCR beta CDR3 regions. To track the repertoire longitudinally, every patient provided one baseline bone marrow along with two to three bone marrows taken at different post-treatment timepoints. Genomic DNA was extracted from whole bone marrow, and quality was checked by TapeStation, NanoDrop OneC and PicoGreen assays.

The chain uses TRBV5-1 and TRBJ1-5; 10 junctional bases match TRBD1. The sequence was obtained from a human donor with myelodysplastic syndrome. Sequenced here: bone marrow, sampled before or after starting hypomethylating agent treatment for myelodysplastic syndrome (not recorded which). The CDR3 region reads CASNVNRDRGQPQHF. Read as DNA, the sequence is TGCGCCAGCAACGTAAACCGGGACAGGGGACAGCCCCAGCATTTT.